Listed here are 4 T cell receptor beta chains from one sample, sequenced in a study of T cells in Graves' hyperthyroidism and ophthalmopathy. There were TCR beta CDR3 regions amplified from RNA transcripts. HTBI primers were used for first-round RT-PCR of the TCR CDR3. From the multiplex PCR reads, TCRdb called clonotypes with MiXCR, one entry per CDR3 protein. The data contain some 320,000 distinct CDR3 sequences, roughly an eighth of them singletons. The sequenced material came from blood. These receptors were collected from a woman in her thirties or forties with Graves' ophthalmopathy.

This clonotype was recorded at least ten times. This chain links TRBV6-1 with TRBJ2-7; either TRBD1 or TRBD2 may supply D (6 bases each). Germline V gene sequence: CDR1 MNHNS, CDR2 SASEGT. This CDR3 spans 14 amino acids. The V gene lost 4 bases and the J gene lost 3 bases, with 13 bases spanning the gap. This chain's CDR3 is CASSGGDTLYEQYF. CDR3 bases: TGTGCCAGCAGTGGCGGGGACACCCTCTACGAGCAGTACTTC.

This clonotype was observed a handful of times. J is TRBJ1-1 and V is TRBV24-1; D ambiguous. CDR1 is KGHDR, CDR2 SFDVKD, per germline. There are 10 residues in the CDR3. V lost 9 bases, J lost 11 bases, and 12 bases lay in between. The CDR3 sequence is CATGGGKAFF. CDR3 DNA sequence: TGTGCCACCGGCGGCGGGAAGGCTTTCTTT.

This clonotype was recorded many times. The rearrangement links TRBV7-6 to TRBJ2-2; tentatively, D is TRBD2 (7 bases). Trimming removed 2 bases at V and 2 bases at J, with 15 bases between. Germline V gene data show CDR1 as SGHVS and CDR2 as FNYEAQ. The CDR3 totals 17 residues. The DNA for the CDR3 is TGTGCCAGCAGCTTAAGGGGGGACTACGTTAACACCGGGGAGCTGTTTTTT. Translating gives CASSLRGDYVNTGELFF.

The chain is built from TRBV28 and TRBJ1-4; D not resolved. This CDR3 contains 12 residues. Trimming removed 6 bases at V and 11 bases at J, with 13 bases between. Per the germline V gene, CDR1 is MDHEN and CDR2 is SYDVKM. In nucleotides, the CDR3 is TGTGCCAGCAGCTTCACCTGGGCGAAACTGTTTTTT. As protein: CASSFTWAKLFF. The full variable domain, with the rest looked up from reference TRBV28 and TRBJ1-4, is DVKVTQSSRYLVKRTGEKVFLECVQDMDHENMFWYRQDPGLGLRLIYFSYDVKMKEKGDIPEGYSVSREKKERFSLILESASTNQTSMYLCASSFTWAKLFFGSGTQLSVL.